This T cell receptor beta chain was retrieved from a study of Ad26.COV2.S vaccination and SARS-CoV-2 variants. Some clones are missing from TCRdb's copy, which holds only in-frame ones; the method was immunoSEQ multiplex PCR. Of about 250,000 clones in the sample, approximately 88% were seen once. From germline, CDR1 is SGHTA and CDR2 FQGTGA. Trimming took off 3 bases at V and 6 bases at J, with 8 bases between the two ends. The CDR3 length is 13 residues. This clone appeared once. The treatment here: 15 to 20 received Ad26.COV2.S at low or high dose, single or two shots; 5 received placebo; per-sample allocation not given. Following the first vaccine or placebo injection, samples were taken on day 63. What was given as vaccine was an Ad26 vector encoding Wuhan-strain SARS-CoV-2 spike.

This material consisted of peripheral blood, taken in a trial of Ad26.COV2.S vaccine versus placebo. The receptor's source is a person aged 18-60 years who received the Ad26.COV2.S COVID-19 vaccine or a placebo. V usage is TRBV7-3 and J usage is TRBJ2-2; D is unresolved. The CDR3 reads CASSFGQAGELFF. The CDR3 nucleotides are TGTGCCAGCAGCTTTGGGCAGGCCGGGGAGCTGTTTTTT.